The 2 T cell receptor beta chains listed next were all sequenced from one sample in a study of blood T cell repertoires in COVID-19. TCRdb keeps only in-frame clones here, not all; method: immunoSEQ multiplex PCR. The top ten hold about 5% of the sample, which has about 200,000 clones, approximately 84% seen once. Sequencing used peripheral blood. These receptors originate from a woman older than 75 with acute or convalescent COVID-19.

For the CDR3, the DNA is TGTGCCAGCAGCCCCGGGACAGGAGGGAGTAGCAATCAGCCCCAGCATTTT. It yields the protein CASSPGTGGSSNQPQHF. The rearrangement uses TRBV3-1 (or the pseudogene TRBV3-2) and TRBJ1-5; 8 bases are a match to TRBD1. V dropped 4 bases and J dropped 0; count of bases not matched to a gene: 8. This CDR3 is 17 amino acids long. Germline lookup yields CDR1 LGHDT and CDR2 YNNKEL (reference sequence).

The V and J genes are TRBV24-1 and TRBJ1-5, with no clear D. V lost 9 bases, J lost 5 bases, and 19 bases lay in between. The CDR3 contains 15 residues. Germline values: CDR1 KGHDR, CDR2 SFDVKD. The CDR3 sequence is CATPPGPLGYQPQHF. The CDR3, as DNA: TGTGCCACCCCCCCTGGCCCGCTGGGCTATCAGCCCCAGCATTTT.